Listed below are T cell receptor beta chains from one sample, sequenced in a study of blood T cell repertoires in COVID-19. The protocol was immunoSEQ multiplex PCR, while the TCRdb copy is restricted to in-frame clones and leaves out a portion. The sample consists of more than 300,000 clones, more than 85% of them appearing once. Material: PBMCs or T cells enriched from blood (not recorded which). The receptors derive from a woman under 40 who had recovered from COVID-19. Both conserved end residues are part of each CDR3. A D gene is named only where the DNA matches it firmly. Clone size appears in some rows only: once, few, many, or a class for an expanded clone.

V gene	clone size	D gene	J gene	CDR3 protein	CDR3 DNA
TRBV7-8	.	TRBD1	TRBJ1-1	CASSIPGQGKRRAFF	TGTGCCAGCAGCATTCCGGGACAGGGGAAGAGAAGGGCTTTCTTT
TRBV5-1	once	TRBD1	TRBJ1-2	CASSLWGTGSDRHGYTF	TGCGCCAGCAGCTTGTGGGGGACAGGATCGGACCGCCATGGCTACACCTTC
TRBV12-5	.	.	TRBJ2-1	CASGPRSGGEQFF	TGTGCTAGTGGGCCCAGGAGTGGGGGGGAGCAGTTCTTC
TRBV7-9	.	.	TRBJ1-2	CASSTYPASDGYTF	TGTGCCAGCAGCACCTACCCGGCGAGCGATGGCTACACCTTC
TRBV7-9	.	.	TRBJ2-2	CASSLGRASGTGELFF	TGTGCCAGCAGCTTAGGGAGGGCAAGTGGCACCGGGGAGCTGTTTTTT
TRBV11-3	.	.	TRBJ2-3	CASSLGGGPTDTQYF	TGTGCCAGCAGCTTAGGGGGGGGGCCGACAGATACGCAGTATTTT
TRBV5-1	.	.	TRBJ2-2	CASSLAGTGELFF	TGCGCCAGCAGCTTGGCGGGCACCGGGGAGCTGTTTTTT
TRBV5-1	.	TRBD1	TRBJ1-2	CASSQGGTGVLYTF	TGCGCCAGCAGCCAGGGCGGGACAGGGGTTCTCTACACCTTC
TRBV13	.	.	TRBJ1-2	CASSSPLRNYGYTF	TGTGCCAGCAGCTCGCCTCTGAGGAACTATGGCTACACCTTC
TRBV11-2	.	TRBD1	TRBJ1-1	CASSSNRGRTEAFF	TGTGCCAGCAGCTCCAACAGGGGTAGGACTGAAGCTTTCTTT
TRBV20-1	.	.	TRBJ1-1	CSASELGVNTEAFF	TGCAGTGCTAGTGAGCTCGGGGTGAACACTGAAGCTTTCTTT
TRBV12-3/TRBV12-4	.	.	TRBJ1-2	CASSILGGYGYTF	TGTGCCAGCAGTATTTTAGGGGGATATGGCTACACCTTC
TRBV28	.	TRBD1	TRBJ2-6	CASLSGTGLSGANVLTF	TGTGCCAGCTTATCCGGGACAGGGCTCTCTGGGGCCAACGTCCTGACTTTC
TRBV4-2	.	.	TRBJ1-1	CASHPWGVAFF	TGTGCCAGCCACCCGTGGGGGGTAGCTTTCTTT
TRBV18	.	.	TRBJ1-6	CASSENSPLHF	TGTGCCAGCTCAGAGAATTCACCCCTCCACTTT
TRBV11-3	once	.	TRBJ2-6	CASSSNREPSSGANVLTF	TGTGCCAGCAGCTCTAACAGGGAGCCAAGCTCTGGGGCCAACGTCCTGACTTTC
TRBV27	.	.	TRBJ2-7	CASSLYGGIYSYEQYF	TGTGCCAGCAGTCTGTATGGAGGAATCTACTCCTACGAGCAGTACTTC
TRBV5-1	.	TRBD2	TRBJ2-3	CASSLGLAGGKSTDTQYF	TGCGCCAGCAGCTTGGGGCTAGCGGGAGGGAAGAGCACAGATACGCAGTATTTT
TRBV28	.	.	TRBJ1-2	CASSAPRVNYGYTF	TGTGCCAGCAGTGCACCACGGGTCAACTATGGCTACACCTTC
TRBV7-9	.	.	TRBJ1-2	CASSSQGYQWGYTF	TGTGCCAGCAGCTCCCAGGGGTATCAGTGGGGCTACACCTTC
TRBV28	.	.	TRBJ1-5	CASSLEGSGNQPQHF	TGTGCCAGCAGTTTAGAGGGTAGCGGCAATCAGCCCCAGCATTTT
TRBV27	many	.	TRBJ2-2	CASSWGLRGTAGELFF	TGTGCCAGCAGTTGGGGCCTCAGGGGTACAGCCGGGGAGCTGTTTTTT
TRBV7-9	.	.	TRBJ1-3	CASSLLGADSGNTIYF	TGTGCCAGCAGCCTCCTGGGGGCGGACTCTGGAAACACCATATATTTT
TRBV21-1	.	.	TRBJ2-1	CASSKERGTVGTSGNNEQFF	TGTGCCAGCAGCAAAGAAAGGGGGACAGTAGGGACTAGCGGGAACAATGAGCAGTTCTTC
TRBV7-2	.	TRBD2	TRBJ2-1	CASSSLAGGSPSSYNEQFF	TGTGCCAGCAGCTCCTTAGCGGGGGGCTCGCCTAGCTCCTACAATGAGCAGTTCTTC
TRBV4-1	.	.	TRBJ2-2	CASSQVADSTGELFF	TGCGCCAGCAGCCAAGTTGCGGATTCCACCGGGGAGCTGTTTTTT
TRBV15	.	.	TRBJ1-3	CATSRDTVLSGNTIYF	TGTGCCACCAGCAGAGATACAGTCCTGTCTGGAAACACCATATATTTT
TRBV14	.	.	TRBJ1-2	CASSSTAGYGYTF	TGTGCCAGCAGCTCCACCGCAGGCTATGGCTACACCTTC
TRBV11-2	.	.	TRBJ1-4	CASSLDYQGTNEKLFF	TGTGCCAGCAGCTTAGATTACCAGGGGACTAATGAAAAACTGTTTTTT
TRBV29-1	few	.	TRBJ2-1	CSVRDGTYNEQFF	TGCAGCGTACGCGACGGGACTTACAATGAGCAGTTCTTC
TRBV28	.	.	TRBJ2-2	CASSLAGLNTGELFF	TGTGCCAGCAGCCTCGCGGGGCTGAACACCGGGGAGCTGTTTTTT
TRBV7-2	.	TRBD1	TRBJ2-3	CASSSPTGSPDTQYF	TGTGCCAGCAGCTCCCCGACAGGGTCGCCAGATACGCAGTATTTT
TRBV6-5	.	.	TRBJ2-7	CASSPRSNYEQYF	TGTGCCAGCAGTCCTCGGAGCAATTACGAGCAGTACTTC
TRBV19	few	.	TRBJ2-7	CASSIGGGYEQYF	TGTGCCAGTAGTATCGGAGGCGGCTACGAGCAGTACTTC
TRBV5-1	.	TRBD2	TRBJ2-1	CASSRSGRNNEQFF	TGCGCCAGCAGCCGTAGCGGGAGGAACAATGAGCAGTTCTTC
TRBV19	.	.	TRBJ1-2	CATLSPYGYTF	TGTGCCACCCTCAGTCCCTATGGCTACACCTTC
TRBV6-5	.	.	TRBJ1-1	CASIRTANTEAFF	TGTGCCAGCATCCGAACAGCGAACACTGAAGCTTTCTTT
TRBV7-8	.	.	TRBJ2-1	CASSLAGADEQFF	TGTGCCAGCAGCTTAGCGGGGGCAGATGAGCAGTTCTTC
TRBV4-3	once	.	TRBJ1-5	CASSQDINGGRPQHF	TGCGCCAGCAGCCAAGATATCAATGGAGGGCGGCCCCAGCATTTT
TRBV27	.	.	TRBJ1-6	CASSFRGGSPLHF	TGTGCCAGCAGTTTCCGGGGAGGATCACCCCTCCACTTT
TRBV5-1	once	.	TRBJ1-6	CASSLGRDQGSPLHF	TGCGCCAGCAGCTTGGGGCGTGATCAGGGTTCACCCCTCCACTTT
TRBV5-1	.	.	TRBJ2-1	CASKEGPSYNEQFF	TGCGCCAGCAAGGAGGGGCCCTCATACAATGAGCAGTTCTTC
TRBV19	.	.	TRBJ2-1	CASSRISSGEQFF	TGTGCCAGTAGTAGGATCAGCTCGGGTGAGCAGTTCTTC
TRBV29-1	.	TRBD1	TRBJ1-6	CSVSTGGVSPLHF	TGCAGCGTTTCGACAGGGGGTGTCTCACCCCTCCACTTT
TRBV18	.	.	TRBJ1-2	CASSPDETSRGYGYTF	TGTGCCAGCTCACCAGATGAGACTTCCCGGGGCTATGGCTACACCTTC
TRBV18	.	.	TRBJ1-4	CASSPDMGANEKLFF	TGTGCCAGCTCACCTGATATGGGGGCGAATGAAAAACTGTTTTTT
TRBV6-5	.	TRBD2	TRBJ2-3	CASSYSSRGVTDTQYF	TGTGCCAGCAGTTACTCCTCCCGGGGGGTGACAGATACGCAGTATTTT
TRBV7-9	once	.	TRBJ1-1	CASSSQENTEAFF	TGTGCCAGCAGCAGTCAGGAGAACACTGAAGCTTTCTTT
TRBV20-1	.	.	TRBJ1-1	CSASRNSGSNTEAFF	TGCAGTGCTAGTCGAAACAGCGGCTCTAACACTGAAGCTTTCTTT
TRBV5-4	.	.	TRBJ2-3	CASSPGPASTDTQYF	TGTGCCAGCAGCCCTGGCCCTGCTAGCACAGATACGCAGTATTTT
TRBV12-3/TRBV12-4	.	.	TRBJ2-7	CASSFGGAYEQYF	TGTGCCAGCAGTTTCGGGGGAGCCTACGAGCAGTACTTC
TRBV21-1	.	.	TRBJ1-5	CASRSGTGGAGNQPQHF	TGTGCCAGCAGGTCCGGGACAGGGGGCGCGGGCAATCAGCCCCAGCATTTT
TRBV28	.	TRBD1	TRBJ1-1	CASSPGTGVNTEAFF	TGTGCCAGCAGTCCGGGGACAGGGGTGAACACTGAAGCTTTCTTT
TRBV4-1	.	.	TRBJ1-1	CASSQEARTLSEGTEAFF	TGCGCCAGCAGCCAAGAAGCAAGAACTCTCTCGGAGGGCACTGAAGCTTTCTTT
TRBV27	once	TRBD1	TRBJ2-2	CASTGTANTGELFF	TGTGCCAGCACTGGGACAGCGAACACCGGGGAGCTGTTTTTT
TRBV10-3	.	TRBD1	TRBJ2-7	CAISESLDRNSYEQYF	TGTGCCATCAGTGAGTCTCTGGACAGGAACTCCTACGAGCAGTACTTC
TRBV2	once	TRBD1	TRBJ1-2	CASRRDSSNYGYTF	TGTGCCAGCAGGCGGGACAGTAGTAACTATGGCTACACCTTC